This TCR beta chain was identified in a study of cytomegalovirus exposure and HLA in healthy donors. Worth noting for this clone: No antigen is known for it.

Study-level points and caveats: What was likely a sequencing artifact was a cluster of highly shared sequence variants. The authors confirmed in vitro that three CMV-associated chains were specific for CMV antigens.

Per the germline V gene, CDR1 is LNHDA and CDR2 is SQIVND (reference sequence). V was clipped by 7 bases and J by 4 bases, with 20 bases between them. CDR3 length: 16 residues. The donors gave bone marrow, and they were healthy. Vbeta (60) and Jbeta (13) primers were used in the PCR. Using immunoSEQ multiplex PCR, the repertoire was profiled, and TCRdb retains in-frame clones only, with some absent. The sample includes some 69,000 clones, around 80% of them seen just once. This receptor was obtained from a woman aged 25 to 45 in good health and CMV-seronegative. Sequenced: PBMCs. The chain employs TRBV19 and TRBJ1-5; D may be TRBD1 (6 bases). The CDR3 DNA is TGTGCCAGTAATACCGGGGGGGCGAGCAGGAATCAGCCCCAGCATTTT. This sequence encodes CASNTGGASRNQPQHF. The full variable domain, in which reference TRBV19 and TRBJ1-5 provide the parts outside the CDR3, is DGGITQSPKYLFRKEGQNVTLSCEQNLNHDAMYWYRQDPGQGLRLIYYSQIVNDFQKGDIAEGYSVSREKKESFPLTVTSAQKNPTAFYLCASNTGGASRNQPQHFGDGTRLSIL.